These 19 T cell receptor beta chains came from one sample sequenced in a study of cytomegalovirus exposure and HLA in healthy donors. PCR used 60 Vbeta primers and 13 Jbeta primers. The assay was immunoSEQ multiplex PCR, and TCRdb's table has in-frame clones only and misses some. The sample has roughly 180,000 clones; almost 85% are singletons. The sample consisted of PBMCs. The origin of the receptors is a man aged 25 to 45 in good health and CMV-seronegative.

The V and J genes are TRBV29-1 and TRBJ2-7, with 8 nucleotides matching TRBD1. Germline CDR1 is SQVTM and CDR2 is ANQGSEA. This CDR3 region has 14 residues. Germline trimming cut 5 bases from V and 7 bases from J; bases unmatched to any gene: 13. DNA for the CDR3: TGCAGCGTTCTAGTCCAGGGGGCTTTGGGAGAGCAGTACTTC. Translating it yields CSVLVQGALGEQYF.

The CDR3 bases are TGTGCCAGCAGCTTGGGACTAGCGGGAGGATACAATGAGCAGTTCTTC. This encodes CASSLGLAGGYNEQFF. The chain recombines TRBV11-1 with TRBJ2-1, with 15 bases matching TRBD2. CDR3 length: 16 residues. J lost 4 bases, V lost 3 bases, and 1 base had no gene match. Looked up from germline, CDR1 is SGHAT and CDR2 is FQDESV (reference sequence).

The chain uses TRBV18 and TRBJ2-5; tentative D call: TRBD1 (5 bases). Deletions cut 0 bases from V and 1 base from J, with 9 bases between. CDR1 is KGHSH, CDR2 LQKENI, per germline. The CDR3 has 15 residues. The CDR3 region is CASSPPEGVQETQYF. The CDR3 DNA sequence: TGTGCCAGCTCACCACCTGAAGGGGTCCAAGAGACCCAGTACTTC.

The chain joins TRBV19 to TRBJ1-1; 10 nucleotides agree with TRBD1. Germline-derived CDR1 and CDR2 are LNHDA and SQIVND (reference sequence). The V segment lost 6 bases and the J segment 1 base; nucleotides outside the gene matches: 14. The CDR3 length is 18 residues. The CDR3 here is CASSRGQGTVTGNTEAFF. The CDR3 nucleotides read TGTGCCAGTAGCCGGGGACAGGGGACAGTCACTGGGAACACTGAAGCTTTCTTT.

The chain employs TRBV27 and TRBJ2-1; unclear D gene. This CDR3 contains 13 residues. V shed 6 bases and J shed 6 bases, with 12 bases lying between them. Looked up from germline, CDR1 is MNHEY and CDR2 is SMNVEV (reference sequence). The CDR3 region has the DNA TGTGCCAGCAGCCCGTTAGAGTCCAATGAGCAGTTCTTC. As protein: CASSPLESNEQFF.

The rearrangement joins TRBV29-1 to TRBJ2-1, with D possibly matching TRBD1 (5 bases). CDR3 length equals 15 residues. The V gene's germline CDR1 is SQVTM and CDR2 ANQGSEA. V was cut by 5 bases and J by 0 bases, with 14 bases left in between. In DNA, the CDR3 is TGCAGCGTTCAGCACAGGACCCACTCCTACAATGAGCAGTTCTTC. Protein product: CSVQHRTHSYNEQFF.

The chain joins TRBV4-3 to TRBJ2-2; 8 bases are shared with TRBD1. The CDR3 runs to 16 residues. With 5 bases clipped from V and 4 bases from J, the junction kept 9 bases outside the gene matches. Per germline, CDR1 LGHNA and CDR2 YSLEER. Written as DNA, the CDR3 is TGCGCCAGCAGCAGACGCTCGGGGACAGGCACCGGGGAGCTGTTTTTT. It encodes CASSRRSGTGTGELFF.

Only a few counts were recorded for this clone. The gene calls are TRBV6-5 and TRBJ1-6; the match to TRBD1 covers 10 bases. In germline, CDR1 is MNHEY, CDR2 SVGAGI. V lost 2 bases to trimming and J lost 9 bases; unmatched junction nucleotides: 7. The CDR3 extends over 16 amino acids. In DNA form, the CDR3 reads TGTGCCAGCAGTTACGGGGACAGGGGACGGGGTTCACCCCTCCACTTT. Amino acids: CASSYGDRGRGSPLHF.

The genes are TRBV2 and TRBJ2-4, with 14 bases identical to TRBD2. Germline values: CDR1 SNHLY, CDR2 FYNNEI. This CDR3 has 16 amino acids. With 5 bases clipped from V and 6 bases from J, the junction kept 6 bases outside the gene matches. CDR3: CASSLTSGGALNIQYF. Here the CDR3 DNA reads TGTGCCAGCAGTCTGACTAGCGGGGGGGCATTAAACATTCAGTACTTC.

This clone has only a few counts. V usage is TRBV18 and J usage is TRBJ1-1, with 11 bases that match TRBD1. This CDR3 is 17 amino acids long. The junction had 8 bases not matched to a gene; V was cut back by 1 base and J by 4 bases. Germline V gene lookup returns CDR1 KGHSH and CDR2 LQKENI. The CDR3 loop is CASSPLGQGASGTEAFF. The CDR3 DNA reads TGTGCCAGCTCACCACTCGGACAGGGGGCTTCGGGCACTGAAGCTTTCTTT. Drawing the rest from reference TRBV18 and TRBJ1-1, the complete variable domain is NAGVMQNPRHLVRRRGQEARLRCSPMKGHSHVYWYRQLPEEGLKFMVYLQKENIIDESGMPKERFSAEFPKEGPSILRIQQVVRGDSAAYFCASSPLGQGASGTEAFFGQGTRLTVV.

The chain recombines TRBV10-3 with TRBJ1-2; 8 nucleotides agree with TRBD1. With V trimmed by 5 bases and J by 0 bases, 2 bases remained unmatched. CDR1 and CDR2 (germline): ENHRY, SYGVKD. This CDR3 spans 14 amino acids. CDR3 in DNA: TGTGCCATCAGTACAGGGGGAGCTAACTATGGCTACACCTTC. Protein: CAISTGGANYGYTF.

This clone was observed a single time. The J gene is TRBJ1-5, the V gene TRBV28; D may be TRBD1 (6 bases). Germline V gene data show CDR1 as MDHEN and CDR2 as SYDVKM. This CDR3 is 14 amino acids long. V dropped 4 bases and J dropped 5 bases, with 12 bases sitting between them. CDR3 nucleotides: TGTGCCAGCAGTTGGGGGGGCGGTGATCAGCCCCAGCATTTT. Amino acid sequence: CASSWGGGDQPQHF.

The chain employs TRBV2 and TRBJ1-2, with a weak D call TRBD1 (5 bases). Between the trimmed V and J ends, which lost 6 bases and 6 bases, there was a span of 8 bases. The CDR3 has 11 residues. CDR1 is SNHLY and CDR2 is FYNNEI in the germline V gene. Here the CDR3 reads CASSRDHGYTF. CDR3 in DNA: TGTGCCAGCAGCAGGGATCATGGCTACACCTTC.

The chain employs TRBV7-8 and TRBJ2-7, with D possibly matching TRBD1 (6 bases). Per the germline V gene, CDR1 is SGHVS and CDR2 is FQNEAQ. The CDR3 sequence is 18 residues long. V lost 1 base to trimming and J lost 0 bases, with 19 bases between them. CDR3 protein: CASSLVMTTGHRSYEQYF. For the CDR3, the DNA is TGTGCCAGCAGCTTAGTTATGACCACAGGGCATCGCTCCTACGAGCAGTACTTC. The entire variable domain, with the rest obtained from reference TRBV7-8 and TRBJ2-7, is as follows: GAGVSQSPRYKVAKRGQDVALRCDPISGHVSLFWYQQALGQGPEFLTYFQNEAQLDKSGLPSDRFFAERPEGSVSTLKIQRTQQEDSAVYLCASSLVMTTGHRSYEQYFGPGTRLTVT.

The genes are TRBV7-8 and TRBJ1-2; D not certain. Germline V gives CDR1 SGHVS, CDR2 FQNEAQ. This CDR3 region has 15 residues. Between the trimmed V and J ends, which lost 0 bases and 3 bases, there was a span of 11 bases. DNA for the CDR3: TGTGCCAGCAGCTTAGCTCGGTGGTTGGACTATGGCTACACCTTC. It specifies CASSLARWLDYGYTF.

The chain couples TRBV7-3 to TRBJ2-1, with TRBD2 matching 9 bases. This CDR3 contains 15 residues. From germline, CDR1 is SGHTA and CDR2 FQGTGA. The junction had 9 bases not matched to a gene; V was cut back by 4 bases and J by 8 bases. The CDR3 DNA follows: TGTGCCAGCAGCTCCGCCGCGGGGGGGGGCGATGAGCAGTTCTTC. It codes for CASSSAAGGGDEQFF.

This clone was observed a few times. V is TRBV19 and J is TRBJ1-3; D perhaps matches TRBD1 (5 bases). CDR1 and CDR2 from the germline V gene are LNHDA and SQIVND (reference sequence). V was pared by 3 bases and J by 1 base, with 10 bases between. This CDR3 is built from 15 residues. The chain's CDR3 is CASSMVGLSGNTIYF. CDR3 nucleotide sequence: TGTGCCAGTAGTATGGTGGGACTATCTGGAAACACCATATATTTT.

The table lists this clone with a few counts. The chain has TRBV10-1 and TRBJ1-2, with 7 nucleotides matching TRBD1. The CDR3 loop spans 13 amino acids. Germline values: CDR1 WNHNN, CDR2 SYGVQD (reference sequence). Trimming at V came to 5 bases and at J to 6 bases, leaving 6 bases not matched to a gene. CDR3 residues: CASSRTGEDGYTF. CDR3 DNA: TGCGCCAGCAGTCGGACAGGCGAGGATGGCTACACCTTC.

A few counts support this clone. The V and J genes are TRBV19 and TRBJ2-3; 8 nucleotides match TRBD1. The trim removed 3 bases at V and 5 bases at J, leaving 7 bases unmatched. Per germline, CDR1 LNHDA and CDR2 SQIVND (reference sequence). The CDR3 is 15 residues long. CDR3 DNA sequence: TGTGCCAGTAGTATTCGGGACAGGTCTGGAGATACGCAGTATTTT. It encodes CASSIRDRSGDTQYF.